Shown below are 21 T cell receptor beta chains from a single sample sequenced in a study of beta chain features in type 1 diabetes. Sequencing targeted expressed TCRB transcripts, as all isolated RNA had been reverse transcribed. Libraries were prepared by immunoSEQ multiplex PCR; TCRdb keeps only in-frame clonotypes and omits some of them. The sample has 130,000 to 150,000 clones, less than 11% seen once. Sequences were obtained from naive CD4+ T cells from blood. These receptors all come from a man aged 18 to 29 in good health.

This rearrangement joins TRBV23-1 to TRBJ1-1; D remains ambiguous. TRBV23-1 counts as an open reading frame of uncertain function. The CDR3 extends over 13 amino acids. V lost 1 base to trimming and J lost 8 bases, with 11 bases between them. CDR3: CASSQFSVSEAFF. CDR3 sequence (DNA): TGCGCCAGCAGTCAATTTTCGGTCTCGGAAGCTTTCTTT.

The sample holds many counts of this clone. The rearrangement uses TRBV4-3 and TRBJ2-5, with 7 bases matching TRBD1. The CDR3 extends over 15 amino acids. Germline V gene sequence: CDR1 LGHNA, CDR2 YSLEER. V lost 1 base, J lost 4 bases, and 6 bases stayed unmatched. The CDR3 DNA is TGCGCCAGCAGCCAAGGAGGGGGCGGCGGAGAGACCCAGTACTTC. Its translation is CASSQGGGGGETQYF.

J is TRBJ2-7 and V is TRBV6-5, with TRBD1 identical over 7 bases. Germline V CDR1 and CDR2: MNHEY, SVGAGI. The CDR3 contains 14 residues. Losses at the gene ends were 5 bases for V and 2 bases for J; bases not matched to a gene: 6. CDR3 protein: CASSDWTGAYEQYF. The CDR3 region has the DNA TGTGCCAGCAGTGACTGGACAGGCGCCTACGAGCAGTACTTC.

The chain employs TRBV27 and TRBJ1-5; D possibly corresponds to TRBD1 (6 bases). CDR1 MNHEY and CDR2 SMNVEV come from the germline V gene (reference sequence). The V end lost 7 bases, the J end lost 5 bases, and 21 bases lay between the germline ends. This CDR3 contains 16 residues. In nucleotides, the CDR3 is TGTGCCAGCACCCCCATGGGCCAGGGGCCCTATCAGCCCCAGCATTTT. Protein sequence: CASTPMGQGPYQPQHF.

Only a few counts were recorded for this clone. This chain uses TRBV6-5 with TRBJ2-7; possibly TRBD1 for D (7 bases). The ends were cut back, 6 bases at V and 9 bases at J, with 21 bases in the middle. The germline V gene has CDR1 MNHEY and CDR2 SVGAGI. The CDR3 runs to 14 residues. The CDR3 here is CASSPAEGARGQYF. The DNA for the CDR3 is TGTGCCAGCAGCCCGGCGGAGGGGGCGCGTGGGCAGTACTTC.

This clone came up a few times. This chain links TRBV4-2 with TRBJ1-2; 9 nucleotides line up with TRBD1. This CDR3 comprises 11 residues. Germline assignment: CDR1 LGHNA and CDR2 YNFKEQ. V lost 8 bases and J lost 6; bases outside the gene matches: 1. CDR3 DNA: TGTGCCAGCGACAGGGGGGATGGCTACACCTTC. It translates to CASDRGDGYTF.

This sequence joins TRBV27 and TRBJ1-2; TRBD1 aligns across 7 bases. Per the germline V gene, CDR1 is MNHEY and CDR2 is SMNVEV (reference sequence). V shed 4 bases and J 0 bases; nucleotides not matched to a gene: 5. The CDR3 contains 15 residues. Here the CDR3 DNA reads TGTGCCAGCAGTTCCTACAGGGGCTCTAACTATGGCTACACCTTC. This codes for CASSSYRGSNYGYTF.

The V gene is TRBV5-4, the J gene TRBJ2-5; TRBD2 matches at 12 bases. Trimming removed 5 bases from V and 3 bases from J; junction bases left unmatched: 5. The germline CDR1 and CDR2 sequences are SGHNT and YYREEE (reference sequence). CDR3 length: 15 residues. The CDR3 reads CASSYRLAGEETQYF. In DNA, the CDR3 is TGTGCCAGCAGTTACCGACTAGCGGGGGAAGAGACCCAGTACTTC.

The chain's CDR3 is CASSLEEGETQYF. For the CDR3, the DNA is TGTGCCAGCAGCTTAGAAGAGGGAGAGACCCAGTACTTC. V gene TRBV7-2 combines with J gene TRBJ2-5; possible D gene TRBD2, 5 bases. The V gene lost 1 base and the J gene lost 4 bases, with 7 bases spanning the gap. CDR1 SGHTA and CDR2 FQGNSA come from the germline V gene. This CDR3 has 13 amino acids.

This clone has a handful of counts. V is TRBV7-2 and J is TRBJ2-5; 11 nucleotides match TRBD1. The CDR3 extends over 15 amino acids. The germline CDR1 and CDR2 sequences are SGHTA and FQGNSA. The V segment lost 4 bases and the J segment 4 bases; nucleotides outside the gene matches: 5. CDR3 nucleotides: TGTGCCAGCAGCTCCCGGGACAGGGGGTTAGAGACCCAGTACTTC. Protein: CASSSRDRGLETQYF.

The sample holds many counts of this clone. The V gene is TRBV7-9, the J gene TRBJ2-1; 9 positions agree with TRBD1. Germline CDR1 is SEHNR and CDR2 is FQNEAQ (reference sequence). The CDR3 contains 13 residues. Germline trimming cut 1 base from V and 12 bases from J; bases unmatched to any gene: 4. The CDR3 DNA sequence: TGTGCCAGCAGCTTAGAGGACAGGGGTAGGCAGTTCTTC. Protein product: CASSLEDRGRQFF.

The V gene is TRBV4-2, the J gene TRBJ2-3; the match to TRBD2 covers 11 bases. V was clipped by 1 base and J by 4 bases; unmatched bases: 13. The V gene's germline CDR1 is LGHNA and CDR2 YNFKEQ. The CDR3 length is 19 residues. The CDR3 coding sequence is TGTGCCAGCAGCCAAGGGCGGCACTTAGCGGGGGGGCCGGCAGATACGCAGTATTTT. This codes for CASSQGRHLAGGPADTQYF.

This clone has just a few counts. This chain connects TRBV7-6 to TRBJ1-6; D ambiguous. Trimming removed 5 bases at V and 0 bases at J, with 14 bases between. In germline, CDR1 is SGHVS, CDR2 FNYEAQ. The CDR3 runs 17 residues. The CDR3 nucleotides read TGTGCCAGCAGCCCCATATCCGGGAGCTCCTATAATTCACCCCTCCACTTT. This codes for CASSPISGSSYNSPLHF.

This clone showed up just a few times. For the CDR3, the DNA is TGTGCCAGCAGTCCCCGACATTACCAAGAGACCCAGTACTTC. The encoded protein is CASSPRHYQETQYF. The V call is TRBV6-6, the J call TRBJ2-5; D is uncertain. Germline-derived CDR1 and CDR2 are MNHNY and SVGAGI (reference sequence). The CDR3 contains 14 residues. Trimming left V 5 bases short and J 0 bases short, with 10 bases between.

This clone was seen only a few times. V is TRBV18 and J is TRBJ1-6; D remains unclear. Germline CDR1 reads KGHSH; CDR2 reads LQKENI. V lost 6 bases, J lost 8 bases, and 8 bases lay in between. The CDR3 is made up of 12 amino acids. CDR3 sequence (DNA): TGTGCCAGCTCGAGGGTCGATTCACCCCTCCACTTT. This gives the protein CASSRVDSPLHF.

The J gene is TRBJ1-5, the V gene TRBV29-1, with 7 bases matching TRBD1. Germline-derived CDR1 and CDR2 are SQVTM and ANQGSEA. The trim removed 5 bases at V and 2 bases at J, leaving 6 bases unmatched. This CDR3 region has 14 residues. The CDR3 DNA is TGCAGCGTTAAACAGGGGAATGGCAATCAGCCCCAGCATTTT. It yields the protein CSVKQGNGNQPQHF.

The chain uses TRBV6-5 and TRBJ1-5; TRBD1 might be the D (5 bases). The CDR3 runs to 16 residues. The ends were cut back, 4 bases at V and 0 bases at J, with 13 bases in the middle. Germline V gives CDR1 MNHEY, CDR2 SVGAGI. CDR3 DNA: TGTGCCAGCAGTTTTTCTCGACAGAATAGCAATCAGCCCCAGCATTTT. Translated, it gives CASSFSRQNSNQPQHF.

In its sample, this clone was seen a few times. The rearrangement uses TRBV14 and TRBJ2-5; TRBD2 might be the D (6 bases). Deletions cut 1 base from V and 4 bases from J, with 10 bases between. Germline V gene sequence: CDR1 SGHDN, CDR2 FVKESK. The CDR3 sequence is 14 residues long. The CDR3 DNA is TGTGCCAGCAGCCAAGGCCTCGGGGGAGAGACCCAGTACTTC. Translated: CASSQGLGGETQYF.

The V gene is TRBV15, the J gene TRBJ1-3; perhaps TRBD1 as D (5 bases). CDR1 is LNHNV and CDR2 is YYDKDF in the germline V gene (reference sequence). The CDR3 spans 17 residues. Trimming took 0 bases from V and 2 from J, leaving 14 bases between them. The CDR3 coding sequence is TGTGCCACCAGCAGAGATAGGGGCCTTGCGACTGGAAACACCATATATTTT. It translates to CATSRDRGLATGNTIYF. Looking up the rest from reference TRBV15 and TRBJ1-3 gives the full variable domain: DAMVIQNPRYQVTQFGKPVTLSCSQTLNHNVMYWYQQKSSQAPKLLFHYYDKDFNNEADTPDNFQSRRPNTSFCFLDIRSPGLGDTAMYLCATSRDRGLATGNTIYFGEGSWLTVV.

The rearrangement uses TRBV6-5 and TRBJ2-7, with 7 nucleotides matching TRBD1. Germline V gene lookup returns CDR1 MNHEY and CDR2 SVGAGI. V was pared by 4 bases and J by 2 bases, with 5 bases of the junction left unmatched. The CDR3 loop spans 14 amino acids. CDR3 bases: TGTGCCAGCAGTTTTGGGGACAGTACCTACGAGCAGTACTTC. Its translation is CASSFGDSTYEQYF.

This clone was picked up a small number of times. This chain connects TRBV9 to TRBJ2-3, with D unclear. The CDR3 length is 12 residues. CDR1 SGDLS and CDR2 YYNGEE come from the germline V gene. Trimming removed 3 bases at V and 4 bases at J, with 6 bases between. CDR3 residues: CASSGQADTQYF. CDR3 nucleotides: TGTGCCAGCAGCGGGCAGGCAGATACGCAGTATTTT.